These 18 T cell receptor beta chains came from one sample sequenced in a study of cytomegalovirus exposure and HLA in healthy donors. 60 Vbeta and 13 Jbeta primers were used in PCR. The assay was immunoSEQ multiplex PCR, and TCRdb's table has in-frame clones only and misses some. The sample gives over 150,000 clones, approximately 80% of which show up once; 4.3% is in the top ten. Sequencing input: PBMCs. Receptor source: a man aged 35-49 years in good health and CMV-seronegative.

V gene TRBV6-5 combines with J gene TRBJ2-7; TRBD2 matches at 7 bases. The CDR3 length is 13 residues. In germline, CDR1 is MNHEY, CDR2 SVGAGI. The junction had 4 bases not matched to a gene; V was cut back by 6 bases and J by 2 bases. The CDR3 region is CASSIGLAYEQYF. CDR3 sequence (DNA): TGTGCCAGCAGCATCGGACTAGCCTACGAGCAGTACTTC.

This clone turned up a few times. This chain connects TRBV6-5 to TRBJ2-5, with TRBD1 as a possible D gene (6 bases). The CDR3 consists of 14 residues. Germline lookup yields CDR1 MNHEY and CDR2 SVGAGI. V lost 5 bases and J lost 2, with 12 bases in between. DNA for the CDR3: TGTGCCAGCAGTAACCGGGACATACAAGAGACCCAGTACTTC. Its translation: CASSNRDIQETQYF.

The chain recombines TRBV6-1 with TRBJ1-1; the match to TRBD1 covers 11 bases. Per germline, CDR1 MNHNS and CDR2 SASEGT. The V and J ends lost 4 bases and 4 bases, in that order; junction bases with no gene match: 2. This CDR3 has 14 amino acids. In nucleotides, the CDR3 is TGTGCCAGCAGTGCGGGACAGGGGGGCACTGAAGCTTTCTTT. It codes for CASSAGQGGTEAFF.

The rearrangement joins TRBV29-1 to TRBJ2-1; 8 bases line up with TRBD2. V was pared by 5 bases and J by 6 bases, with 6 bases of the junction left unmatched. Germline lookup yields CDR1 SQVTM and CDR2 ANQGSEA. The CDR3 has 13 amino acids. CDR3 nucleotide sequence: TGCAGCGTTAGGCGGGGGGAGATCAATGAGCAGTTCTTC. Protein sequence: CSVRRGEINEQFF.

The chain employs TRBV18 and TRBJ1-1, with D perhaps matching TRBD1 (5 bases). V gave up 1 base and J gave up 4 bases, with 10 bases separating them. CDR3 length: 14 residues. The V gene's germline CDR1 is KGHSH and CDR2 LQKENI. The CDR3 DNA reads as TGTGCCAGCTCACCACGGGACTATGGCACTGAAGCTTTCTTT. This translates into CASSPRDYGTEAFF.

The chain's CDR3 is CASSFQGADYGYTF. The CDR3 nucleotides are TGTGCCAGCAGCTTTCAGGGGGCGGACTATGGCTACACCTTC. This chain connects TRBV5-5 to TRBJ1-2; 8 nucleotides line up with TRBD1. The CDR3 is 14 amino acids. Trimming took 2 bases from V and 3 from J; bases not matched to a gene: 3. In germline, CDR1 is SGHKS, CDR2 YYEKEE (reference sequence).

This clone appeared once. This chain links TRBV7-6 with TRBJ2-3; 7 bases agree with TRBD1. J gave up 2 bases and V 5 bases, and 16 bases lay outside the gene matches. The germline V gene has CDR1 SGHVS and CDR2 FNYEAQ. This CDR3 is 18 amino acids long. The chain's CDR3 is CASSPPVTGPLPTDTQYF. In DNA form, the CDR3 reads TGTGCCAGCAGCCCCCCGGTGACAGGGCCTCTACCCACAGATACGCAGTATTTT.

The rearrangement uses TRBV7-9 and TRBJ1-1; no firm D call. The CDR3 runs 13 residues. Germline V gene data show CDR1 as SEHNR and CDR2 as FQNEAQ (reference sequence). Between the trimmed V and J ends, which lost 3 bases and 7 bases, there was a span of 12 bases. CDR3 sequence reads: CASSFEEVREAFF. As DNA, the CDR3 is TGTGCCAGCAGCTTTGAGGAGGTCCGTGAAGCTTTCTTT.

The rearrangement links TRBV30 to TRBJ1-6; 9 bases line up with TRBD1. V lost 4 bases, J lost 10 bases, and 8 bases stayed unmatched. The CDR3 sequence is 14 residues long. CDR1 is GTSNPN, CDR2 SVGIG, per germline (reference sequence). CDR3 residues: CAWKRTGDASPLHF. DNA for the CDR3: TGTGCCTGGAAAAGGACAGGGGACGCGTCACCCCTCCACTTT.

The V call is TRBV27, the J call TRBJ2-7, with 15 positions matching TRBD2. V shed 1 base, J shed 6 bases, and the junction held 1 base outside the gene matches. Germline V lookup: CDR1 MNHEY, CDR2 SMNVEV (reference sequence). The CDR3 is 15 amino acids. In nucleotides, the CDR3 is TGTGCCAGCAGTTTATGGACTAGCGGGGGGGCCGAGCAGTACTTC. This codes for CASSLWTSGGAEQYF.

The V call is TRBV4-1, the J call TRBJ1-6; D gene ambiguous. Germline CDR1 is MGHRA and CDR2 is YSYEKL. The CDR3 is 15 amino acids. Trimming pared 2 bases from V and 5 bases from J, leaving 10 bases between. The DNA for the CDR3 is TGCGCCAGCAGCCAAACTACACCCGATAATTCACCCCTCCACTTT. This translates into CASSQTTPDNSPLHF.

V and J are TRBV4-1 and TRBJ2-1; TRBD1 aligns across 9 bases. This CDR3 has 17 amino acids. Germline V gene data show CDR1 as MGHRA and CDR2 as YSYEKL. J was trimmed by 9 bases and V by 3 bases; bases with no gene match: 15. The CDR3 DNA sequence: TGCGCCAGCAGCCATCCCACCGGGACAGGGAAAACTGGTGAGCAGTTCTTC. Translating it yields CASSHPTGTGKTGEQFF.

CDR3 sequence: CASHQGVGYEQYF. The CDR3 coding sequence is TGCGCCAGCCACCAGGGGGTTGGTTACGAGCAGTACTTC. The chain recombines TRBV5-1 with TRBJ2-7; 7 bases match TRBD1. This CDR3 contains 13 residues. Germline assignment: CDR1 SGHRS and CDR2 YFSETQ. V trimming: 7 bases; J trimming: 4 bases; junction bases outside the gene matches: 8.

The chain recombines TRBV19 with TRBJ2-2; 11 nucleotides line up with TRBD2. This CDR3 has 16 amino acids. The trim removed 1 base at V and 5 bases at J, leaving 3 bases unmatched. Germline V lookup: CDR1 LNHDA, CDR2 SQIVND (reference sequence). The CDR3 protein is CASSIGLAGTTGELFF. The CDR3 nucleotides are TGTGCCAGTAGTATAGGACTAGCGGGGACGACCGGGGAGCTGTTTTTT.

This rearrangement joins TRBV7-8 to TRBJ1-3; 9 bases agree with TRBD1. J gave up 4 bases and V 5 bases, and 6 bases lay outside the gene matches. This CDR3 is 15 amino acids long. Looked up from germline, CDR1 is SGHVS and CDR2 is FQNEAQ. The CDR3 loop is CASSAWTGEGNTIYF. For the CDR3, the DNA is TGTGCCAGCAGCGCCTGGACAGGGGAAGGAAACACCATATATTTT.

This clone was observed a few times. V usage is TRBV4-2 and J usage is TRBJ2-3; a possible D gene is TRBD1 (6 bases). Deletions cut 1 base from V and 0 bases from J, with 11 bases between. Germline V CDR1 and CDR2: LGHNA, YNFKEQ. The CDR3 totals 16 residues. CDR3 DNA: TGTGCCAGCAGCCAAGGGCTAGGACAGAGCACAGATACGCAGTATTTT. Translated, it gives CASSQGLGQSTDTQYF.

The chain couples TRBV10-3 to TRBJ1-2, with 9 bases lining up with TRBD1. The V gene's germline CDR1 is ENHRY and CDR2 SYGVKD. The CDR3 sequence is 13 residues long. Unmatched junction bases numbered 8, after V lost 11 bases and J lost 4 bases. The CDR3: CAVTPGQGYGYTF. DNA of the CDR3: TGTGCCGTTACTCCGGGACAGGGCTATGGCTACACCTTC.

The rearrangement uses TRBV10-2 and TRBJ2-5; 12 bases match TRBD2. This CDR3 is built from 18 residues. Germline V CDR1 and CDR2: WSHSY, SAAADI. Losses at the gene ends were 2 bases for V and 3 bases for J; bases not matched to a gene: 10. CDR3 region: CASSEISSGGAGKETQYF. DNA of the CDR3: TGCGCCAGCAGTGAGATCTCTAGCGGGGGGGCGGGGAAAGAGACCCAGTACTTC.